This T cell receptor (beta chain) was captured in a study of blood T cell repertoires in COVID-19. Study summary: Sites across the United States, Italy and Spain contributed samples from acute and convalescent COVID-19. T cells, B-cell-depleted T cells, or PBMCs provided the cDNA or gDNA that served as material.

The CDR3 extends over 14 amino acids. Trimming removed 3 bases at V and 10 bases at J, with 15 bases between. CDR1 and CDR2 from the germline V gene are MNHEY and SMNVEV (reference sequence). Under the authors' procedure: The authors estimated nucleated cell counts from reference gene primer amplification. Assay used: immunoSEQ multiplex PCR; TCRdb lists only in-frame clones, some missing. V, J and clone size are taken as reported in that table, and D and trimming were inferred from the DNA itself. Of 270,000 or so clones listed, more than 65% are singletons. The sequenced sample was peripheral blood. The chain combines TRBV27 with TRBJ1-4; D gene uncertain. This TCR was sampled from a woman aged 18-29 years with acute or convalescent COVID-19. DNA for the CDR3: TGTGCCAGCAGTTTGCAAGGCCCTGGAGGAAAACTGTTTTTT. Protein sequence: CASSLQGPGGKLFF.